The T cell receptor beta chain under discussion was sequenced for a study of beta chain features in type 1 diabetes. The wider study: All of the samples together had approximately 100,000,000 sorted cells examined.

Staining for CD45RO/CCR7/CD25/CD127/CD95/CD27 allowed sorting of CD4+ naive, central memory, regulatory and stem cell-like memory cells. There are a few counts of this clone. Its antigen is still unknown. Expressed TCRB transcripts were sequenced because the entire RNA isolate underwent reverse transcription. Sequencing used immunoSEQ multiplex PCR; TCRdb keeps in-frame clones, though not all of them. The sample consists of approximately 330,000 clones, about 11% of them appearing once. Study results and limitations: TCRB CDR3s from Type 1 diabetes patients were moderately but significantly shorter in all four CD4+ subsets. TCRB repertoires of naive, central memory and Treg cells appeared more similar among patients than among healthy donors.

The V end lost 0 bases, the J end lost 5 bases, and 10 bases lay between the germline ends. The CDR3 totals 15 residues. Per the germline V gene, CDR1 is LGHNA and CDR2 is YNFKEQ. The sample taken for sequencing was naive CD4+ T cells from blood. V usage is TRBV4-2 and J usage is TRBJ2-2, with a tentative D call TRBD1 (5 bases). This clonotype was sampled from a woman under 40 in good health. Here the CDR3 DNA reads TGTGCCAGCAGCCAAGAGGCCCCAGGGACCGGGGAGCTGTTTTTT. Its protein product is CASSQEAPGTGELFF.